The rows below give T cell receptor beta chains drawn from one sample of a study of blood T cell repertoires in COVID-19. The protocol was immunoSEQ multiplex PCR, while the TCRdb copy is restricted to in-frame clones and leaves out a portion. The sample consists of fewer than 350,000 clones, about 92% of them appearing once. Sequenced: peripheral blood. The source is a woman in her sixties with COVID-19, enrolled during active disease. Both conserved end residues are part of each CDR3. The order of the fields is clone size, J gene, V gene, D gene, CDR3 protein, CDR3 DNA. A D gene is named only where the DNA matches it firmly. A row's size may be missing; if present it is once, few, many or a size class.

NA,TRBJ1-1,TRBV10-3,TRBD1,CAISRQGNTEAFF,TGTGCCATCAGCCGACAGGGAAACACTGAAGCTTTCTTT
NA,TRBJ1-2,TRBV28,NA,CASRKSTGNYGYTF,TGTGCCAGCAGGAAATCAACAGGGAACTATGGCTACACCTTC
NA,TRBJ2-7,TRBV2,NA,CASTFGTFYEQYF,TGTGCCAGCACTTTTGGGACTTTCTACGAGCAGTACTTC
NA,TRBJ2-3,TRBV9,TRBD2,CASSVASGGQGTQYF,TGTGCCAGCAGCGTAGCCAGCGGGGGACAAGGGACGCAGTATTTT
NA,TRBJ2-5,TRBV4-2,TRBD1,CASSGRTGRQETQYF,TGTGCCAGCAGCGGACGGACAGGGCGACAAGAGACCCAGTACTTC
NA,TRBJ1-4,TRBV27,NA,CARLPIGANEKLFF,TGTGCCAGACTCCCAATAGGGGCTAATGAAAAACTGTTTTTT
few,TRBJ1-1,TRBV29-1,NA,CSVSQGMNTEAFF,TGCAGCGTTTCACAGGGAATGAACACTGAAGCTTTCTTT
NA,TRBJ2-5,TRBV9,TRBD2,CASSVGFGWASGGDETQYF,TGTGCCAGCAGCGTAGGGTTCGGTTGGGCTAGCGGGGGGGACGAGACCCAGTACTTC
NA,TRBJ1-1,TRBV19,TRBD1,CASSPSRTGRAFF,TGTGCCAGTAGTCCTTCACGGACAGGGCGCGCTTTCTTT
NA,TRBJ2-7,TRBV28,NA,CASSSPGDSYEQYF,TGTGCCAGCAGTTCCCCCGGCGACAGTTACGAGCAGTACTTC
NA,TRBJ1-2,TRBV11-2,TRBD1,CASSSGQGGHYGYTF,TGTGCCAGCAGCTCTGGACAGGGCGGACACTATGGCTACACCTTC
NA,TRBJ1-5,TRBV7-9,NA,CASSGARDQPQHF,TGTGCCAGCAGCGGGGCTAGGGATCAGCCCCAGCATTTT
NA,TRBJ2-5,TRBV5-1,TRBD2,CASSLRTSGGTMGEETQYF,TGCGCCAGCAGCTTGCGGACTAGCGGGGGAACGATGGGGGAAGAGACCCAGTACTTC
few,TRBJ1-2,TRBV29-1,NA,CSVGANYGYTF,TGCAGCGTTGGAGCTAACTATGGCTACACCTTC
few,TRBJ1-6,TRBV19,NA,CASSMADQGYSPLHF,TGTGCCAGTAGTATGGCCGACCAGGGTTATTCACCCCTCCACTTT
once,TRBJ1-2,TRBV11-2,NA,CASSLLNNGRTYGYTF,TGTGCCAGCAGCTTACTTAACAATGGGAGAACCTATGGCTACACCTTC
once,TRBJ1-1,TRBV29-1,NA,CSVTGWGTEAFF,TGCAGCGTGACAGGCTGGGGCACTGAAGCTTTCTTT
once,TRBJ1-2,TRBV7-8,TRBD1,CASSFGQGNYGYTF,TGTGCCAGCAGCTTCGGACAGGGCAACTATGGCTACACCTTC
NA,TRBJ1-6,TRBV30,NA,CAWRGGQGISPLHF,TGTGCCTGGAGGGGGGGGCAGGGAATCTCACCCCTCCACTTT
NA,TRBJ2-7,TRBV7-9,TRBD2,CASSLGGGTSWYF,TGTGCCAGCAGCTTAGGGGGAGGGACCTCTTGGTACTTC
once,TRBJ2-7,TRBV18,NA,CASSPVGYEQYF,TGTGCCAGCTCACCCGTCGGGTACGAGCAGTACTTC
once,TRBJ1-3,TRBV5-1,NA,CASSPAGVNSGNTIYF,TGCGCCAGCAGCCCCGCGGGGGTAAACTCTGGAAACACCATATATTTT
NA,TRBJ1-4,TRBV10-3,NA,CAISEGTGEKLFF,TGTGCCATCAGTGAGGGGACTGGGGAAAAACTGTTTTTT
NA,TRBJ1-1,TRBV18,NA,CASSLDRNTEAFF,TGTGCCAGCTCACTGGACAGGAACACTGAAGCTTTCTTT
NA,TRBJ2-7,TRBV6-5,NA,CASSSGGPYEQYF,TGTGCCAGCAGTTCCGGGGGACCCTACGAGCAGTACTTC
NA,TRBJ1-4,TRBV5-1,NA,CASSLDARGTNEKLFF,TGCGCCAGCAGCTTGGACGCCAGGGGAACTAATGAAAAACTGTTTTTT
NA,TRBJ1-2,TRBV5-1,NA,CASRDRQTNYGYTF,TGCGCCAGCAGGGACAGACAGACTAACTATGGCTACACCTTC
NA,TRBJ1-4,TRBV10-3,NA,CAISESLPPKLFF,TGTGCCATCAGTGAATCGCTACCGCCAAAACTGTTTTTT
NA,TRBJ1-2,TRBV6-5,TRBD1,CASTGGTRYGYTF,TGTGCCAGCACAGGGGGGACGAGGTATGGCTACACCTTC
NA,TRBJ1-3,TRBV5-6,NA,CASSLGGASGNTIYF,TGTGCCAGCAGCTTGGGTGGGGCCTCTGGAAACACCATATATTTT
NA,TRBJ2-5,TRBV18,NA,CASSLSQETQYF,TGTGCCAGCTCTCTCTCCCAAGAGACCCAGTACTTC
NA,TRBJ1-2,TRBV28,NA,CASSPHPRHHYGYTF,TGTGCCAGCAGTCCCCATCCGCGTCACCACTATGGCTACACCTTC
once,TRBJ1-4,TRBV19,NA,CASSISIPGEKLFF,TGTGCCAGTAGTATCTCCATTCCCGGGGAAAAACTGTTTTTT
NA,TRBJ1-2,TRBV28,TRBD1,CASTLTGDYGYTF,TGTGCCAGCACCCTCACAGGGGACTATGGCTACACCTTC
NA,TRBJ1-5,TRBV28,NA,CASSQGLGQPQHF,TGTGCCAGCAGCCAGGGACTCGGGCAGCCCCAGCATTTT
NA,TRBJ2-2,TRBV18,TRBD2,CASSPDLAANTGELFF,TGTGCCAGCTCACCTGATCTAGCGGCAAACACCGGGGAGCTGTTTTTT
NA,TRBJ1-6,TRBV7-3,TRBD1,CASSRIGPGQHSPLHF,TGTGCCAGCAGCAGAATCGGACCGGGACAGCATTCACCCCTCCACTTT
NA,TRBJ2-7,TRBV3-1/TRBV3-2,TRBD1,CASGDRTYEQYF,TGTGCCAGCGGGGACAGGACCTACGAGCAGTACTTC
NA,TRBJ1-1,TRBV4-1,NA,CASSQSAGSNTEAFF,TGCGCCAGCAGCCAATCCGCAGGGTCGAACACTGAAGCTTTCTTT
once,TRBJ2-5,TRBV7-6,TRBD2,CASSLASGGAGQETQYF,TGTGCCAGCAGCTTAGCTAGCGGGGGGGCCGGGCAAGAGACCCAGTACTTC
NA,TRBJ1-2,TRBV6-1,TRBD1,CASSDTGQGAQGYTF,TGTGCCAGCAGTGACACGGGACAGGGGGCTCAAGGCTACACCTTC
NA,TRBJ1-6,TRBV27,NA,CASSLEGSPLHF,TGTGCCAGCAGTTTAGAGGGTTCACCCCTCCACTTT
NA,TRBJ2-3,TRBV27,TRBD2,CASSRTRSDTQYF,TGTGCCAGCAGCCGGACTAGATCGGATACGCAGTATTTT
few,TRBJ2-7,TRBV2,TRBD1,CASSLDRGYEQYF,TGTGCCAGCAGCCTGGACAGGGGCTACGAGCAGTACTTC
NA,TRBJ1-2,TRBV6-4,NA,CASSDSVGGAYTF,TGTGCCAGCAGTGACTCAGTAGGGGGAGCCTACACCTTC
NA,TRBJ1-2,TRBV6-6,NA,CASRPQGTNYGYTF,TGTGCCAGCAGACCTCAGGGTACTAACTATGGCTACACCTTC
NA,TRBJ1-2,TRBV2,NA,CASGGGRVLNGYTF,TGTGCCAGCGGGGGGGGGAGAGTTCTCAATGGCTACACCTTC